This T cell receptor (beta chain) was obtained from a study of cytomegalovirus exposure and HLA in healthy donors. The length of the CDR3 is 15 residues. V was pared by 4 bases and J by 5 bases, with 10 bases of the junction left unmatched. Germline CDR1 and CDR2: SGDLS and YYNGEE. This clone has a handful of counts. The PCR was carried out with 60 Vbeta primers and 13 Jbeta primers. Repertoires were generated with immunoSEQ multiplex PCR, while TCRdb's copy carries only in-frame clones and drops some. The repertoire consists of roughly 90,000 clones, with approximately 69% occurring once and the leading ten covering 20% to 25%.

The sequencing input was PBMCs. The clonotype originates from a man younger than 45 in good health and CMV-seropositive. This chain connects TRBV9 to TRBJ2-5; 8 bases are shared with TRBD2. Here the CDR3 reads CASSFSGTPWETQYF. CDR3 DNA: TGTGCCAGCAGCTTTAGCGGGACACCATGGGAGACCCAGTACTTC.